This T cell receptor (beta chain) was found in a study of T cell changes during pregnancy in multiple sclerosis. This clone showed up just once. CDR1 is SGHAT, CDR2 FQNNGV, per germline. The CDR3 loop spans 13 amino acids. Trimming stripped 0 bases from V and 8 bases from J, with 10 bases between. TCRdb keeps only in-frame clones here, not all; method: immunoSEQ multiplex PCR. The sample has about 46,000 clones; approximately 91% are singletons. This sequence was found in a female donor with multiple sclerosis, enrolled in a pregnancy study. V gene TRBV11-2 combines with J gene TRBJ1-1; the D is unclear. The sequences come from CD8+ T cells from peripheral blood mononuclear cells, collected after pregnancy. The CDR3 region has the DNA TGTGCCAGCAGCTTAGATCGAGGGTCCGAAGCTTTCTTT. Translated, it gives CASSLDRGSEAFF.